The 2 T cell receptor beta chains presented below share a single source sample, sequenced in a study of cytomegalovirus exposure and HLA in healthy donors. The PCR made use of 60 Vbeta and 13 Jbeta primers. Method: immunoSEQ multiplex PCR; TCRdb's copy keeps in-frame clones and lacks some. The sample includes 250,000 or so clones, about 90% of them seen just once. Sequencing was carried out using PBMCs. Receptors originate from a girl aged 2-10 years in good health and CMV-seronegative.

This sequence joins TRBV19 and TRBJ1-2; 8 nucleotides line up with TRBD1. This CDR3 is built from 12 residues. The trim removed 5 bases at V and 14 bases at J, leaving 10 bases unmatched. Germline CDR1 is LNHDA and CDR2 is SQIVND (reference sequence). Here the CDR3 DNA reads TGTGCCAGTAGTGCCACGGACAGGGTACCGACCTTC. This encodes CASSATDRVPTF.

The J gene is TRBJ1-1, the V gene TRBV5-1, with 10 bases lining up with TRBD1. Germline CDR1 SGHRS, CDR2 YFSETQ. V gave up 4 bases and J gave up 11 bases; unmatched junction bases: 11. The CDR3 runs 14 residues. This chain's CDR3 is CASSPGTGALGAFF. The CDR3 DNA reads TGCGCCAGCAGCCCCGGGACAGGGGCGCTTGGGGCTTTCTTT. Complete variable domain (other parts from reference TRBV5-1 and TRBJ1-1): KAGVTQTPRYLIKTRGQQVTLSCSPISGHRSVSWYQQTPGQGLQFLFEYFSETQRNKGNFPGRFSGRQFSNSRSEMNVSTLELGDSALYLCASSPGTGALGAFFGQGTRLTVV.